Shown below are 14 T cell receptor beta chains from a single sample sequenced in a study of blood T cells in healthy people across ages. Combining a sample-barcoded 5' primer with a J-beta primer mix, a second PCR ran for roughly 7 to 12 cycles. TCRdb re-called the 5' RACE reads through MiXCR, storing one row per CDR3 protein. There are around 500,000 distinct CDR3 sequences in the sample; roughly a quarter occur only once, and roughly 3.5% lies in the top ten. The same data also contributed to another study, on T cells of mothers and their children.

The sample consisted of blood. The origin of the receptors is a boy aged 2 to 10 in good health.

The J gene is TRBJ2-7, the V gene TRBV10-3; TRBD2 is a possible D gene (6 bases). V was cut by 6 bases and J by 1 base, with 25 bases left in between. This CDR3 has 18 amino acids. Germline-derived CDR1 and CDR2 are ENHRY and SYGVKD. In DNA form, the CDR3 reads TGTGCCATCAGCCCAACGGGGGAGAGTAGCGGACTTTCCTACGAGCAGTACTTC. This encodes CAISPTGESSGLSYEQYF.

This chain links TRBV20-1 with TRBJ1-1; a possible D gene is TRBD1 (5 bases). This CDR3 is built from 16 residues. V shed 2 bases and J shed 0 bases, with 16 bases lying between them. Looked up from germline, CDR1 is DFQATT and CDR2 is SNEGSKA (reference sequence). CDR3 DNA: TGCAGTGCTAGACCCGGGGATCCCAGGGTGAACACTGAAGCTTTCTTT. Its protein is CSARPGDPRVNTEAFF.

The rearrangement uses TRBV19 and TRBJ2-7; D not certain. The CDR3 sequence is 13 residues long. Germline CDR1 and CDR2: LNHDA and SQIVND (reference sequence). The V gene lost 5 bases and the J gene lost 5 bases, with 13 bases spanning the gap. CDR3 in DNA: TGTGCCAGTAGTGCACGGGTCGCAGACGAGCAGTACTTC. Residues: CASSARVADEQYF. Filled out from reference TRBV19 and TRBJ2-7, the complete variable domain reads DGGITQSPKYLFRKEGQNVTLSCEQNLNHDAMYWYRQDPGQGLRLIYYSQIVNDFQKGDIAEGYSVSREKKESFPLTVTSAQKNPTAFYLCASSARVADEQYFGPGTRLTVT.

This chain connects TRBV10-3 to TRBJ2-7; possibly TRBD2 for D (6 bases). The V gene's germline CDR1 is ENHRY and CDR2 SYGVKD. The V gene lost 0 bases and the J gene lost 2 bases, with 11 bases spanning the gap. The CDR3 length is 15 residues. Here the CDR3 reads CAISESGGRTYEQYF. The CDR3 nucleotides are TGTGCCATCAGTGAGTCCGGGGGAAGAACCTACGAGCAGTACTTC.

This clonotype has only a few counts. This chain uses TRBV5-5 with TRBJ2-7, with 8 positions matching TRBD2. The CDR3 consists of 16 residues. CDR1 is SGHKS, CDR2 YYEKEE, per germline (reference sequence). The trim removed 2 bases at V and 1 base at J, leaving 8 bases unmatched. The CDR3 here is CASSLGVGTSSYEQYF. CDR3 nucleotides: TGTGCCAGCAGCTTAGGCGTGGGGACTAGTTCCTACGAGCAGTACTTC.

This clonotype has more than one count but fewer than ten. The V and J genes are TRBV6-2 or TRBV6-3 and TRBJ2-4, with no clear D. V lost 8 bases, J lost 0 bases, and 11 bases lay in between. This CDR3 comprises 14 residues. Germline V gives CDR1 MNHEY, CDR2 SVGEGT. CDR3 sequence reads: CASQELLAKNIQYF. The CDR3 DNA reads TGTGCCAGCCAGGAGCTTCTAGCCAAAAACATTCAGTACTTC.

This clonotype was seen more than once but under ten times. The CDR3 DNA sequence: TGCGCCAGCAGCTCGGTTAGCCTTAGCCCCTCCTACAATGAGCAGTTCTTC. Translated: CASSSVSLSPSYNEQFF. The gene calls are TRBV5-1 and TRBJ2-1; D not certain. In germline, CDR1 is SGHRS, CDR2 YFSETQ. The CDR3 spans 17 residues. Trimming took 3 bases from V and 0 from J, leaving 16 bases between them.

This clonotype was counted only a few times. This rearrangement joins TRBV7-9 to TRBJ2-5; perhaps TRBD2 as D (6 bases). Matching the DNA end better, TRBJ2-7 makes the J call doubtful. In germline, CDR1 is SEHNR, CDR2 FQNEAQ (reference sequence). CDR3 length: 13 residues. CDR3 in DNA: TGTGCCAGCAGCCCCTACGGGAGCTACGAGCAGTACTTC. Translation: CASSPYGSYEQYF.

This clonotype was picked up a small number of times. CDR3 sequence: CASSLAGLSLEETQYF. The CDR3, as DNA: TGTGCCAGCAGCTTAGCAGGCCTTTCCCTGGAAGAGACCCAGTACTTC. The rearrangement uses TRBV7-9 and TRBJ2-5; D is unclear. The V and J ends lost 0 bases and 3 bases respectively, with 14 bases between them. CDR3 length: 16 residues. CDR1 is SEHNR and CDR2 is FQNEAQ in the germline V gene (reference sequence). Full variable domain (remainder filled in from reference TRBV7-9 and TRBJ2-5): DTGVSQNPRHKITKRGQNVTFRCDPISEHNRLYWYRQTLGQGPEFLTYFQNEAQLEKSRLLSDRFSAERPKGSFSTLEIQRTEQGDSAMYLCASSLAGLSLEETQYFGPGTRLLVL.

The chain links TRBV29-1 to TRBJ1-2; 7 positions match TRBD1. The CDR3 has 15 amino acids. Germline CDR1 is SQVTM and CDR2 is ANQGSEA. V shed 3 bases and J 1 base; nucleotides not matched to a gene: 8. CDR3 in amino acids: CSVDEQGKGNYGYTF. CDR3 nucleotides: TGCAGCGTTGACGAACAGGGGAAGGGTAACTATGGCTACACCTTC.

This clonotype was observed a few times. In DNA, the CDR3 is TGTGCCTGGAGAGGCGTAGGACAGCAAGAGACCCAGTACTTC. Amino acids: CAWRGVGQQETQYF. V and J are TRBV30 and TRBJ2-5, with a tentative D call TRBD1 (6 bases). Per germline, CDR1 GTSNPN and CDR2 SVGIG (reference sequence). The length of the CDR3 is 14 residues. The V gene lost 3 bases and the J gene lost 2 bases, with 13 bases spanning the gap.

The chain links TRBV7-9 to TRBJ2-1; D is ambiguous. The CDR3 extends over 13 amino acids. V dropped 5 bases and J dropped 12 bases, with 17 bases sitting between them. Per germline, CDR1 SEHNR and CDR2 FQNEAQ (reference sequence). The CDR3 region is CASSPLRRTGQFF. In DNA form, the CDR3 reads TGTGCCAGCAGCCCTTTACGACGGACGGGGCAGTTCTTC.

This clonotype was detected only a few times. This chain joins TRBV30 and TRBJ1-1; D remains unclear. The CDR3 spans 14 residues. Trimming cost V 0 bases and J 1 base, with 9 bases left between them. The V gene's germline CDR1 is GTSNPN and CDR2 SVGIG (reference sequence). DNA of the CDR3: TGTGCCTGGAGTGTACTGCCGGGGAACACTGAAGCTTTCTTT. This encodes CAWSVLPGNTEAFF.

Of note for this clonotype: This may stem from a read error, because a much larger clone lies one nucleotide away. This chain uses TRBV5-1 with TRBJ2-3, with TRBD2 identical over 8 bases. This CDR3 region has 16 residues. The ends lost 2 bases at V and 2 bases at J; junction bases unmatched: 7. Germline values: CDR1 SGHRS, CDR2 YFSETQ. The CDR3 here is CASSLEIAGNTDTQYF. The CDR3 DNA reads TGCGCCAGCAGCTTAGAAATAGCGGGGAACACAGATACGCAGTATTTT.